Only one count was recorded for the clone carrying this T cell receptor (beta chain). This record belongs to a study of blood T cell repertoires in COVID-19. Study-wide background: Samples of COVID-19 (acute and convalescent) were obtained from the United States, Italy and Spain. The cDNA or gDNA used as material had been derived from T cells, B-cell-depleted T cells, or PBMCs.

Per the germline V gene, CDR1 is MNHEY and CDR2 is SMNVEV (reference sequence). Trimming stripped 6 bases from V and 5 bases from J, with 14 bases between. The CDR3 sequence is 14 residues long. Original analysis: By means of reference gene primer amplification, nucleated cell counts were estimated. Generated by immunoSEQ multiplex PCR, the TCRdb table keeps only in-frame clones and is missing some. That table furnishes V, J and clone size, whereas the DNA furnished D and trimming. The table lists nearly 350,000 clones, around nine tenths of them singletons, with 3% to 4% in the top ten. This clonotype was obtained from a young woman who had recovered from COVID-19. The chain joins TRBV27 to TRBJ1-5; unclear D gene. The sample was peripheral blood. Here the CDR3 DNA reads TGTGCCAGCAGGGACCCCCTCGGGGATCAGCCCCAGCATTTT. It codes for CASRDPLGDQPQHF.